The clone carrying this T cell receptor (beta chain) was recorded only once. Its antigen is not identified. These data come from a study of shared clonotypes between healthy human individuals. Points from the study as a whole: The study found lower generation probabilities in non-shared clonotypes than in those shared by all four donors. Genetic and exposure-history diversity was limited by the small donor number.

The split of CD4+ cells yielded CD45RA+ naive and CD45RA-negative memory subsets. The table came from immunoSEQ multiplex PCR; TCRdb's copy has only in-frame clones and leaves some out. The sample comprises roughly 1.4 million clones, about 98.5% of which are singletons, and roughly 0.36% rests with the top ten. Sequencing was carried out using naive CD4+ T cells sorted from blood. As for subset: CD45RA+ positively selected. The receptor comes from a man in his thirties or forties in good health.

CDR3 nucleotide sequence: TGTGCCAGCAGCCGACGGGGATCGGGGACCCAGTACTTC. Translated: CASSRRGSGTQYF. The chain carries TRBV14 and TRBJ2-5; tentative D call: TRBD2 (5 bases). CDR3 length: 13 amino acids. The V and J ends lost 4 bases and 7 bases respectively, with 13 bases between them. The germline gives CDR1 SGHDN, CDR2 FVKESK.